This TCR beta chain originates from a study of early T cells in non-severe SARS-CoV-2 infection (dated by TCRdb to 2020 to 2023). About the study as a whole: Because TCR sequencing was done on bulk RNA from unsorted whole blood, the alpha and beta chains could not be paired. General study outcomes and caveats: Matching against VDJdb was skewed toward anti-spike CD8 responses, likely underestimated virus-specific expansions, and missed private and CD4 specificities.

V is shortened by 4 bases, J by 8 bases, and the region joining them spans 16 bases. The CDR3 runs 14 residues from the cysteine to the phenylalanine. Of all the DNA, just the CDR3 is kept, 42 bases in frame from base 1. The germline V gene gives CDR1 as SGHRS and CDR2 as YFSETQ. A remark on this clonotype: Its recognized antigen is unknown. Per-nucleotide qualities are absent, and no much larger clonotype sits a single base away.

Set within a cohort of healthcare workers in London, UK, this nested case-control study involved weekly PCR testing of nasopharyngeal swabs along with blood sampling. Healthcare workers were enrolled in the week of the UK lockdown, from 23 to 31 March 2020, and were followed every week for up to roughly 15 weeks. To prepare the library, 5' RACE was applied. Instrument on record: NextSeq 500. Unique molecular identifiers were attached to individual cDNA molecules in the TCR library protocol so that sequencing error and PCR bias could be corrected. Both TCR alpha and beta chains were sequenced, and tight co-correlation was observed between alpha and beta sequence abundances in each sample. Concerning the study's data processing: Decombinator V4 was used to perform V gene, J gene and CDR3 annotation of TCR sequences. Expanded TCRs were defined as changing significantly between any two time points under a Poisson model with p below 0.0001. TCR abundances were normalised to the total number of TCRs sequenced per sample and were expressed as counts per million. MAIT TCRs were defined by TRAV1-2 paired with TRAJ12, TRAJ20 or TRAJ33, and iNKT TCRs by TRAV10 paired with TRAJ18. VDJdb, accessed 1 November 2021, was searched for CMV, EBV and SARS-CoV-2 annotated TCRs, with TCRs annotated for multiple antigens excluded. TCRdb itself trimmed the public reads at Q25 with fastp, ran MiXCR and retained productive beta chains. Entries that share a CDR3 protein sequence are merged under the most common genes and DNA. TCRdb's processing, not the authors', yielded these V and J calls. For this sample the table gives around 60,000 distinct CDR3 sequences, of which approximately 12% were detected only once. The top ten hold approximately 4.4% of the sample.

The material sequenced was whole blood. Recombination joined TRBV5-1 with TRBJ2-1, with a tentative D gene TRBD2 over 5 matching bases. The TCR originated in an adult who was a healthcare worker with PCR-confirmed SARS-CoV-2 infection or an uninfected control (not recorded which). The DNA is TGCGCCAGCAGCCAGGCCCCTATCGGGGATGAGCAGTTCTTC. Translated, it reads CASSQAPIGDEQFF.